This TCR beta chain came from a study of T cell clonotyping in hematopoietic cell transplantation. Overall study findings and caveats: Pathologically expanded recipient clonotypes increased progressively from day 30 to day 180 as diversity fell.

Method: immunoSEQ multiplex PCR; TCRdb's copy keeps in-frame clones and lacks some. The sample includes tens of thousands of clones, less than 95% of them seen just once. V shed 1 base, J shed 7 bases, and the junction held 4 bases outside the gene matches. In germline, CDR1 is SQVTM, CDR2 ANQGSEA. There are 13 residues in the CDR3. The table lists this clone with a few counts. Its antigen is unidentified. This TCR was recovered from a woman aged 50 to 65 in good health. Some clones in this sample may be carry-over from other donors' samples. The V and J genes are TRBV29-1 and TRBJ2-3, with 8 bases aligning to TRBD2. The sequenced sample was peripheral blood mononuclear cells. The DNA for the CDR3 is TGCAGCGTTGAAGCGGGGGGGCGATATACGCAGTATTTT. Amino acid sequence: CSVEAGGRYTQYF.